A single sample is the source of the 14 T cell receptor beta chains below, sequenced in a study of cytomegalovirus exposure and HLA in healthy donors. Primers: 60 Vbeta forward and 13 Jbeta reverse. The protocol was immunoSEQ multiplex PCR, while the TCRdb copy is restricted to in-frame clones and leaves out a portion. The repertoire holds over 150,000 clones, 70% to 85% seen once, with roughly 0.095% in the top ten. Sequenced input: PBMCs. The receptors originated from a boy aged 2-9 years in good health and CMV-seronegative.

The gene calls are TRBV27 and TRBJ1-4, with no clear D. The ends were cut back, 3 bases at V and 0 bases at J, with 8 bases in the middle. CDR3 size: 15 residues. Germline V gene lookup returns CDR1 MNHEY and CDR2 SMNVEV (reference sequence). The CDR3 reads CASSFSGATNEKLFF. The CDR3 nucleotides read TGTGCCAGCAGTTTTTCGGGAGCAACTAATGAAAAACTGTTTTTT. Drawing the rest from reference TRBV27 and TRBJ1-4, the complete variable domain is EAQVTQNPRYLITVTGKKLTVTCSQNMNHEYMSWYRQDPGLGLRQIYYSMNVEVTDKGDVPEGYKVSRKEKRNFPLILESPSPNQTSLYFCASSFSGATNEKLFFGSGTQLSVL.

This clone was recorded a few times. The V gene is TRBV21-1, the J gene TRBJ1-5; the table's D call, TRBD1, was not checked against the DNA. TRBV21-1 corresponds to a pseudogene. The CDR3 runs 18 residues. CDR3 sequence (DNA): TGTGCCAGCAGCAAAGTAGTAGGGGTACAGGAAGGCAATCAGCCCCAGCATTTT. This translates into CASSKVVGVQEGNQPQHF.

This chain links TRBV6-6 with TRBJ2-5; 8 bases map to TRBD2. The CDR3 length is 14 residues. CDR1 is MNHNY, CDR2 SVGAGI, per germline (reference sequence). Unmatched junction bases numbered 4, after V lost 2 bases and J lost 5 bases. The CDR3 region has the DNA TGTGCCAGCAGTTACGGGCTAGCGGGCGAGACCCAGTACTTC. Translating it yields CASSYGLAGETQYF.

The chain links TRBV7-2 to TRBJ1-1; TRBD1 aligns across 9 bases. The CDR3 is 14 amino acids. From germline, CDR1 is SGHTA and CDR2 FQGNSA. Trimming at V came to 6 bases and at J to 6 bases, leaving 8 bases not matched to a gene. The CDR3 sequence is CASSDRGRVAEAFF. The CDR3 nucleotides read TGTGCCAGCAGTGACAGGGGGAGGGTGGCTGAAGCTTTCTTT.

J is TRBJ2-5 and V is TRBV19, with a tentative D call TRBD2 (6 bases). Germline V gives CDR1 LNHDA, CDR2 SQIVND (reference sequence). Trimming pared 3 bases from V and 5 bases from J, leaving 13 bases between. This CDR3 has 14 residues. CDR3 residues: CASSMRGRFETQYF. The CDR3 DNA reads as TGTGCCAGTAGTATGCGGGGCCGCTTTGAGACCCAGTACTTC.

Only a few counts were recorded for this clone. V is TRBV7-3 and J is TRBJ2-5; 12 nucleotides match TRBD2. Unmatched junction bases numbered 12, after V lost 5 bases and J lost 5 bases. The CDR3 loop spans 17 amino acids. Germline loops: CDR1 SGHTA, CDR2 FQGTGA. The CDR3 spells CASSPGASGGAGETQYF. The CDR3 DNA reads TGTGCCAGCAGCCCTGGGGCTAGCGGGGGGGCTGGCGAGACCCAGTACTTC.

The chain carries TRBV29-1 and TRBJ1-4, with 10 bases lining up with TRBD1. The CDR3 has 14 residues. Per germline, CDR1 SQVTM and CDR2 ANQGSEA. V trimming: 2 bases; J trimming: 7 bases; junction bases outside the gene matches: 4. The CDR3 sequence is CSVESGQGSEKLFF. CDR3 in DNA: TGCAGCGTTGAATCGGGACAGGGGTCTGAAAAACTGTTTTTT.

CDR3: CASSLVTSPSGNTIYF. CDR3 nucleotides: TGTGCCAGCAGCTTGGTGACAAGCCCCTCTGGAAACACCATATATTTT. The J gene is TRBJ1-3, the V gene TRBV7-9; no definite D call. Trimming took off 3 bases at V and 0 bases at J, with 12 bases between the two ends. Germline lookup yields CDR1 SEHNR and CDR2 FQNEAQ (reference sequence). The CDR3 sequence is 16 residues long.

Written as DNA, the CDR3 is TGTGCCAGCAGCTTTACAGGGTATACGCAGTATTTT. The encoded protein is CASSFTGYTQYF. The V and J genes are TRBV7-8 and TRBJ2-3; TRBD1 is a possible D gene (6 bases). V was shortened by 3 bases and J by 7 bases, with 8 bases between the two germline ends. Germline CDR1 is SGHVS and CDR2 is FQNEAQ. CDR3 length: 12 amino acids.

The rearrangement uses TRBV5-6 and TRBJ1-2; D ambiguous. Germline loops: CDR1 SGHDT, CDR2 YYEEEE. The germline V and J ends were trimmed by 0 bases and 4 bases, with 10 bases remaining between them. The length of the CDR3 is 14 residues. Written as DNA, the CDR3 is TGTGCCAGCAGCTTGGGAGGGAATCCCTATGGCTACACCTTC. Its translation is CASSLGGNPYGYTF.

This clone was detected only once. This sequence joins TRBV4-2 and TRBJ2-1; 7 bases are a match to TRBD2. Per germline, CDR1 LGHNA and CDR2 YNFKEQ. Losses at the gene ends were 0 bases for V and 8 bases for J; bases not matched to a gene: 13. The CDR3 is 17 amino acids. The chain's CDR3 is CASSQDRVGLSVDEQFF. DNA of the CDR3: TGTGCCAGCAGCCAAGATCGCGTGGGACTATCCGTTGATGAGCAGTTCTTC.

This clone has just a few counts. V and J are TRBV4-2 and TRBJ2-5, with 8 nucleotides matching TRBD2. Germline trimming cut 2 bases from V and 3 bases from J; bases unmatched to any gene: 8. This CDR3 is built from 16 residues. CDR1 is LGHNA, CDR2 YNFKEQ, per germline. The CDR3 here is CASSQWAGGTKETQYF. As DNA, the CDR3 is TGTGCCAGCAGCCAATGGGCGGGGGGAACAAAAGAGACCCAGTACTTC.

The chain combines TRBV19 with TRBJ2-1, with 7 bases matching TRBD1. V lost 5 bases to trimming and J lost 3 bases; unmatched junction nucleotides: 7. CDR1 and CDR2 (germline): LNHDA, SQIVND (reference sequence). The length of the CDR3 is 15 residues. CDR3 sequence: CASSPNRGFYNEQFF. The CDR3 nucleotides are TGTGCCAGTAGTCCAAACAGGGGTTTCTACAATGAGCAGTTCTTC.

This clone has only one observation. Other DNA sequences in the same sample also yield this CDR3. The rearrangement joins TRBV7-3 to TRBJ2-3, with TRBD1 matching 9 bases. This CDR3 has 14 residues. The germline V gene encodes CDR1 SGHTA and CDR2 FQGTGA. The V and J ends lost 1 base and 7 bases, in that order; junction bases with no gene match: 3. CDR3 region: CASSLSGQGYTQYF. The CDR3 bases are TGTGCCAGCAGCTTAAGTGGACAGGGGTATACGCAGTATTTT.